This TCR beta chain was found in a study of Graves' ophthalmopathy and Graves' hyperthyroidism (dated by TCRdb to about 2018). For the study in its entirety: Hyperthyroidism was defined as stable when no progression to ophthalmopathy occurred within 18 months of follow-up. TCR beta repertoire signatures were used to distinguish Graves' ophthalmopathy from Graves' hyperthyroidism and to predict progression to ophthalmopathy. In total, under 150 blood samples were TCR-sequenced: 40 to 45 ophthalmopathy, around 75 hyperthyroidism and approximately 17 hyperthyroidism-to-ophthalmopathy patients. To explore V-J signatures distinguishing ophthalmopathy from hyperthyroidism, a discovery set of under 110 patients (roughly 45 ophthalmopathy, 57 stable hyperthyroidism) was enrolled. The independent validation cohort included approximately 19 hyperthyroidism patients plus 17 patients who later progressed from hyperthyroidism to ophthalmopathy. In roughly six hyperthyroidism patients, the T-cell repertoires found in thyroid tissue were compared with those found in blood. Following sample collection, hyperthyroidism patients were given methimazole at a starting dose of 30 mg daily, and ophthalmopathy patients were given high-dose intravenous methylprednisolone.

Patients with hyperthyroidism were aged 18 to 65 years, had been newly diagnosed, and had a disease duration of less than 2 months. Patients with other autoimmune diseases, uncontrolled infections, pregnancy or lactation were excluded. Clinical symptoms, serum thyroxine, TRAb, thyroid ultrasound and orbital computed tomography formed the basis of the diagnosis. Total RNA was extracted with Trizol reagent and quality-checked on an Agilent 2100 Bioanalyzer. For repertoire sequencing, TCR beta CDR3 regions were amplified from RNA transcripts. HTBI primers and the Qiagen OneStep RT-PCR kit were used in a first-round RT-PCR, which was followed by a second-round multiplex PCR, size selection and purification. The libraries underwent paired-end sequencing with 100 bp reads on an Illumina HiSeq2000. As for how the authors treated the data: Reads were processed with SOAPnuke, discarding reads with adapters, uncalled bases, mean Phred below 15, or no exact constant-primer or identifier match. High-quality paired reads were merged with COPE v1.2.5. Each unique nucleotide sequence was defined as a clonotype, and clonotypes were aligned to IMGT TRB V, D and J references with MiTCR v1.1. Only V-J combinations with frequency above 0.0001 were analysed, covering 99% to 99.2% of repertoires. A TCR clonal expansion and chaos score per V-J combination was defined as the ratio of F50 clonal expansion to chaos observed in the TCRdist matrix. Welch's t-statistics and random forest were used to reduce the features to 10 to 15 V-J combinations, which were then used as input to a naive Bayes classifier. The Morisita-Horn index was used to measure how similar the thyroid and blood repertoires were. The public reads were run again by TCRdb, first through fastp at Q25 and then through MiXCR, and only productive beta chains were kept. Identical CDR3 proteins give one entry, which carries the most common genes and DNA. The V and J calls were determined by TCRdb, not by the authors. This sample is represented by over a million distinct CDR3 sequences; 36% of them were singletons. Around 10% of the sample is in the top ten clones.

On this clonotype itself: Its antigen is unknown. The record has no base qualities; no much larger clone is one base away.

CDR1 SGHRS and CDR2 YFSETQ are derived from the germline V gene. There are 13 amino acids in the CDR3, from cysteine to phenylalanine inclusive. Solely the CDR3 DNA is kept, with 39 bases framed from the first base. Trimming costs V 6 bases and J 1 base, and their ends lie 10 bases apart. What the authors observed across the whole study: Most expanded thyroid clonotypes with frequency above 0.001 were also detected in blood, suggesting blood repertoires may reflect the thyroid immune response. In validation, the model predicted ophthalmopathy progression with 70.59% sensitivity and 72.22% specificity; some twelve predicted patients were CT-confirmed with GO in a median of around 6 months. In cross-validation, the 13-signature model distinguished ophthalmopathy from stable hyperthyroidism with almost 90% sensitivity and 81% to 83% specificity, and in the test set the corresponding values were approximately 80% and 75%. Sample size was not statistically predetermined, and group allocation was not concealed from the investigators.

Sample: peripheral blood or thyroid tissue (not recorded which). This receptor was taken from an adult man with Graves' hyperthyroidism. The chain couples TRBV5-1 to TRBJ2-5; the D gene is possibly TRBD1 or TRBD2, each agreeing over 5 bases. The CDR3 corresponds to CASKRGSQETQYF. DNA sequence: TGCGCCAGCAAGAGGGGAAGCCAAGAGACCCAGTACTTC.